Here is one TCR beta chain with its context. Its antigen is unidentified. Brentuximab vedotin exposure varied among the patients, all of whom had relapsed after autologous stem cell transplantation. The sample comes from a study of PD-1 blockade in classical Hodgkin lymphoma. Study observations and caveats: It was reported that newly diagnosed patients had less baseline TCR diversity than healthy donors. Possibly reflecting disease activity or prior therapy, repertoire differences have causes that remain undefined.

Assay used: immunoSEQ multiplex PCR; TCRdb lists only in-frame clones, some missing. The sample has thousands of clones, roughly 61% seen once. Germline V gene sequence: CDR1 SEHNR, CDR2 FQNEAQ (reference sequence). Trimming cost V 6 bases and J 0 bases, with 8 bases left between them. The CDR3 runs 13 residues. The V call is TRBV7-9, the J call TRBJ2-5; D is ambiguous. The clonotype was recovered from a human donor with classical Hodgkin lymphoma. The source material was peripheral blood mononuclear cells (PBMCs), sampled at baseline. The CDR3 bases are TGTGCCAGCAGTCCGGAATACCAAGAGACCCAGTACTTC. As protein: CASSPEYQETQYF.